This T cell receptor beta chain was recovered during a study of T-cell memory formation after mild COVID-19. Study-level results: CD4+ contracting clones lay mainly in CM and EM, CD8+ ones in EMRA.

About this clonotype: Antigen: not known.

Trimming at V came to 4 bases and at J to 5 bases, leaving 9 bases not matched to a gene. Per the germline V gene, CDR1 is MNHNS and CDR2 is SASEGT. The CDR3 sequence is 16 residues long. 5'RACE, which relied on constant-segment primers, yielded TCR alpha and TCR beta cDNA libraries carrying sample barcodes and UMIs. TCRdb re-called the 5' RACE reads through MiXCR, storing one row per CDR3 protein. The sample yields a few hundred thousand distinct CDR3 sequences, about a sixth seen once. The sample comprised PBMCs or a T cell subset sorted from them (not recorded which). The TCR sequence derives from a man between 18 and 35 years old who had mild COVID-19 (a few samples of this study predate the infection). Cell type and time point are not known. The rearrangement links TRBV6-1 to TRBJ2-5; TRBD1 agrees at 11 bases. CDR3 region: CASSGRDRGFLETQYF. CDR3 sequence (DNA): TGTGCCAGCAGTGGCCGGGACAGGGGGTTTCTGGAGACCCAGTACTTC.